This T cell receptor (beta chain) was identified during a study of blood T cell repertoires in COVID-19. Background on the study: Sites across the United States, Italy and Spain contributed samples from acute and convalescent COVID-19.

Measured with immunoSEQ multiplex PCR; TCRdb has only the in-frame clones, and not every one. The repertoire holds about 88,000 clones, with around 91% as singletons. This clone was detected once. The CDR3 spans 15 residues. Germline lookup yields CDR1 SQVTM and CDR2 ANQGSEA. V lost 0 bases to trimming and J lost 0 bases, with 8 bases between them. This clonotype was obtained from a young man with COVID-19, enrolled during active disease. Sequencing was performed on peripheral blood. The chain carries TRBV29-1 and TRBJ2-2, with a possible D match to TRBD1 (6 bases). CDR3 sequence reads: CSVEDPGANTGELFF. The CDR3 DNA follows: TGCAGCGTTGAAGATCCAGGGGCGAACACCGGGGAGCTGTTTTTT.